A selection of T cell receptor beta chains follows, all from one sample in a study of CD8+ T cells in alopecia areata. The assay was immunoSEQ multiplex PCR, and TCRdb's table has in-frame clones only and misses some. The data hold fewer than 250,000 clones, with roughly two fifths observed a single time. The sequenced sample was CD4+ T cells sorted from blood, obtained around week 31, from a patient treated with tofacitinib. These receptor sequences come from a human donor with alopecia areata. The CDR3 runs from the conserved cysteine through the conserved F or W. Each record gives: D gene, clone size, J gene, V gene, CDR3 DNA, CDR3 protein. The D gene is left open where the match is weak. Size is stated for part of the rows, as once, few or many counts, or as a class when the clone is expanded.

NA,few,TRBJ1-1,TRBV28,TGTGCCGGGAGAACAGGGTTGGACACTGAAGCTTTCTTT,CAGRTGLDTEAFF
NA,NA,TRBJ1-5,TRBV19,TGTGCCAGCCGACGACAGGACAATCAGCCCCAGCATTTT,CASRRQDNQPQHF
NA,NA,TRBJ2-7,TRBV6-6,TGTGCCAGCAGAGGGACTTCTAGGAACGAGCAGTACTTC,CASRGTSRNEQYF
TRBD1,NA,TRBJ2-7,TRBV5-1,TGCGCCAGCGGGACAGGGTACGAGCAGTACTTC,CASGTGYEQYF
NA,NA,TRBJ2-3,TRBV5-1,TGCGCCAGCAGCGAATCCGACAGGAGCACAGATACGCAGTATTTT,CASSESDRSTDTQYF
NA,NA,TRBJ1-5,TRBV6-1,TGTGCCAGCAGTGAAACCCGACTGGTAAGGAAAGGTCAGCCCCAGCATTTT,CASSETRLVRKGQPQHF
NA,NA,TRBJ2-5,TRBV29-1,TGCAGCGTTGAAGAGACCCAGTACTTC,CSVEETQYF
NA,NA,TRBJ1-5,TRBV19,TGTGCCAGTAGTGGGGACCTGGGAAAAAAATACGATCAGCCCCAGCATTTT,CASSGDLGKKYDQPQHF
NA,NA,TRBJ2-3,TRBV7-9,TGTGCCAGCAGCTTAGGCGGGACATCAGATACGCAGTATTTT,CASSLGGTSDTQYF
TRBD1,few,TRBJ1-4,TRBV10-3,TGTGCCATCAGTAGGACAGGGACGGATGAAAAACTGTTTTTT,CAISRTGTDEKLFF
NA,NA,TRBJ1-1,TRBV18,TGTGCCAGCTCACGAGACGGGAGGAGCACTGAAGCTTTCTTT,CASSRDGRSTEAFF
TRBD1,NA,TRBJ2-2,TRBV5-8,TGTGCCAGCAGCCTATACGGACAGGGGAGGACCGGGGAGCTGTTTTTT,CASSLYGQGRTGELFF
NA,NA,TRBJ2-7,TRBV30,TGTGCCTGGTCCCGTGGCTCCTACGAGCAGTACTTC,CAWSRGSYEQYF
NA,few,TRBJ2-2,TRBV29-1,TGCAGCGTTGAAGGGGGCGGGTCGAACACCGGGGAGCTGTTTTTT,CSVEGGGSNTGELFF
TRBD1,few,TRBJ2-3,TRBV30,TGTGCCTGGAGTGTGGGGGACAGGAAGCCGCAGTATTTT,CAWSVGDRKPQYF
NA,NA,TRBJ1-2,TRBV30,TGTGCCTGGAGTGTACATGGACCCTACACCTTC,CAWSVHGPYTF
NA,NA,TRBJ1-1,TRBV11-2,TGTGCCAGCAGCTTTAATGCGGACCCGAACACTGAAGCTTTCTTT,CASSFNADPNTEAFF
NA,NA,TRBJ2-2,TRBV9,TGTGCCAGCAGCGCGGACGGCGCGAACACCGGGGAGCTGTTTTTT,CASSADGANTGELFF
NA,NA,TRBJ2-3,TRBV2,TGTGCCAGCAGTGAAGCAGGGGCAAGGACAGATACGCAGTATTTT,CASSEAGARTDTQYF
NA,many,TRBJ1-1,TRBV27,TGTGCCAGCAGTCGGGGGGGGGCGGGCCCGATGAACACTGAAGCTTTCTTT,CASSRGGAGPMNTEAFF
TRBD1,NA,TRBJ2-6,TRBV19,TGTGCCACGGGACAGGGGTACTCTGGGGCCAACGTCCTGACTTTC,CATGQGYSGANVLTF
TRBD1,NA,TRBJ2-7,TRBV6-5,TGTGCCAGCAGTTCCACAGGGGGAGGCTCCTACGAGCAGTACTTC,CASSSTGGGSYEQYF
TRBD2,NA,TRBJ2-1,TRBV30,TGTGCCTGGAGTGTACGGGTAGCGGGGAATGAGCAGTTCTTC,CAWSVRVAGNEQFF
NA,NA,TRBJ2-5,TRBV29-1,TGCAGCGTTGTAGGCCCTAACCTTGAGGAGACCCAGTACTTC,CSVVGPNLEETQYF
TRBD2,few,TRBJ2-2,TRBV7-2,TGTGCCAGCAGCTTAAACACCGGGACTAGAGCTACCGGGGAGCTGTTTTTT,CASSLNTGTRATGELFF
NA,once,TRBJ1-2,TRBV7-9,TGTGCCAGCAGCTCTACGGGGGGCATCTATGGCTACACCTTC,CASSSTGGIYGYTF
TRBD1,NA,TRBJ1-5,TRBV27,TGTGCCAGCAGTCGGACAGGGGGCGTTGGAAATCAGCCCCAGCATTTT,CASSRTGGVGNQPQHF
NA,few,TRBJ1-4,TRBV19,TGTGCCAGTAGTATGTACGGGGACCCAGCTAATGAAAAACTGTTTTTT,CASSMYGDPANEKLFF
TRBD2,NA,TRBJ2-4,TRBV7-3,TGTGCCAGCAGCCACGGGGAGGGAAACATTCAGTACTTC,CASSHGEGNIQYF
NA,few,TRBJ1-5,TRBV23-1,TGCGCCAGCAGTCTACTTCTCACGGGGGCTCCCAATCAGCCCCAGCATTTT,CASSLLLTGAPNQPQHF
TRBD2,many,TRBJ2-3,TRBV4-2,TGTGCCAGCAGCCAAGCTAGCGGGGGGGCCAGGTCCACAGATACGCAGTATTTT,CASSQASGGARSTDTQYF
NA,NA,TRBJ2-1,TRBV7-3,TGTGCCAGCAGCACCCCGGGTGTGGGCAATGAGCAGTTCTTC,CASSTPGVGNEQFF
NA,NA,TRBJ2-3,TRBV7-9,TGTGCCAGCATCAATAGTCTGTTCATAGATACGCAGTATTTT,CASINSLFIDTQYF
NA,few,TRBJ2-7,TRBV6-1,TGTGCCAGCAGTGGACTAGCCTACGAGCAGTACTTC,CASSGLAYEQYF
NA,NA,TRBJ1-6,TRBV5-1,TGCGCCAGCAGCTTGACTTCTGATAATTCACCCCTCCACTTT,CASSLTSDNSPLHF
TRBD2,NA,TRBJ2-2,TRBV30,TGTGCCTGGAGTCAAACGGGACTAGCGGGTACGGCGAACACCGGGGAGCTGTTTTTT,CAWSQTGLAGTANTGELFF
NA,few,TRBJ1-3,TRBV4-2,TGTGCCAGCAGCCAAGATCTGCGGACTCACAGGGCCGGAAACACCATATATTTT,CASSQDLRTHRAGNTIYF
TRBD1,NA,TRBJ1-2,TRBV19,TGTGCCAGTAGGGGACAGGGGTTTTTTCATGGCTACACCTTC,CASRGQGFFHGYTF
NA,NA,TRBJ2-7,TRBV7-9,TGTGCCAGCAGCTTAGGCTGGGAAACAAGCTACGAGCAGTACTTC,CASSLGWETSYEQYF
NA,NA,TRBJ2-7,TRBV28,TGTGCCAGCAGCTCTCCAAACGACAGGTACGAGCAGTACTTC,CASSSPNDRYEQYF
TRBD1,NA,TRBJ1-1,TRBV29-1,TGCAGCGCTGCGGGACAGATGAACACTGAAGCTTTCTTT,CSAAGQMNTEAFF
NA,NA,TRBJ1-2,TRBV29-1,TGCAGCGTTGGCCCAGCCGTAGGACGATATGGCTACACCTTC,CSVGPAVGRYGYTF
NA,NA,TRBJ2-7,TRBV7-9,TGTGCCAGCAGCCCCCTTGGTGGGGGGCTCCTCTTAAGCTCCTACGAGCAGTACTTC,CASSPLGGGLLLSSYEQYF
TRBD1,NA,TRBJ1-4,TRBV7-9,TGTGCCAGCAGCTCGGGACAGGGAAGCGAAAAACTGTTTTTT,CASSSGQGSEKLFF
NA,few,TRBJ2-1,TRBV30,TGTGCCTGGAGTGGAGCGGTAGAGCAGTTCTTC,CAWSGAVEQFF
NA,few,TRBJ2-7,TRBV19,TGTGCCAGTAGTATGGGTCTTTGGGGAACCGAGCAGTACTTC,CASSMGLWGTEQYF
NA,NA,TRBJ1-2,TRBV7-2,TGTGCCAGCAGCCTAAGACAGTTGAGGGGCTACACCTTC,CASSLRQLRGYTF
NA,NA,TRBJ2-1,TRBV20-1,TGCAGTGCTAGCGGAGGGGCCGGGCAGTTCTTC,CSASGGAGQFF
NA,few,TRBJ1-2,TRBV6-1,TGTGCCACCACGAAAACAGGTCCGTATGGCTACACCTTC,CATTKTGPYGYTF
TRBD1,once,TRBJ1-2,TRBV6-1,TGTGCCAGCAGCGCCGGGACAGTCCGTGGAGGCTACACCTTC,CASSAGTVRGGYTF
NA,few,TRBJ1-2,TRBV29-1,TGCAGCGTTGAAGATAATCATGGCTACACCTTC,CSVEDNHGYTF
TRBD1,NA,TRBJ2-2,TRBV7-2,TGTGCCAGCAGCCCAACAGGGGGCTTAAACACCGGGGAGCTGTTTTTT,CASSPTGGLNTGELFF
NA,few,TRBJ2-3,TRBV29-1,TGCAGCGTTGAGAGGGCCGGGGATACGCAGTATTTT,CSVERAGDTQYF
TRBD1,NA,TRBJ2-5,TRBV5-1,TGCGCCAGCAGCTCGCGGACAGGGACAATCCAAGAGACCCAGTACTTC,CASSSRTGTIQETQYF
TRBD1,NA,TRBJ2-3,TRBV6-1,TGTGCCAGCTATAAGGGGGCACCGTCAGATACGCAGTATTTT,CASYKGAPSDTQYF